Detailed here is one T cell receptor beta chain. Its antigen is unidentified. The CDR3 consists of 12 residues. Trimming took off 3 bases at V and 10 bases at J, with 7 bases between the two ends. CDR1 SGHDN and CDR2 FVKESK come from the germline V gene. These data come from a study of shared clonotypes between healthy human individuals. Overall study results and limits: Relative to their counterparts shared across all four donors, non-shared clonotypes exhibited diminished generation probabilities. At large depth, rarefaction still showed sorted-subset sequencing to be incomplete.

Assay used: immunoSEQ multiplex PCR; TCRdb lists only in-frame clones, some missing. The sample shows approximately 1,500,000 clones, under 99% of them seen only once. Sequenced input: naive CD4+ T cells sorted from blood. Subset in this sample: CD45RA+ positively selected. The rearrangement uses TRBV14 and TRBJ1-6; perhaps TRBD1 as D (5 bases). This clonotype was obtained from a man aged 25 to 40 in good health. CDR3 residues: CASSQGDSPLHF. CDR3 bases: TGTGCCAGCAGCCAGGGGGACTCACCCCTCCACTTT.